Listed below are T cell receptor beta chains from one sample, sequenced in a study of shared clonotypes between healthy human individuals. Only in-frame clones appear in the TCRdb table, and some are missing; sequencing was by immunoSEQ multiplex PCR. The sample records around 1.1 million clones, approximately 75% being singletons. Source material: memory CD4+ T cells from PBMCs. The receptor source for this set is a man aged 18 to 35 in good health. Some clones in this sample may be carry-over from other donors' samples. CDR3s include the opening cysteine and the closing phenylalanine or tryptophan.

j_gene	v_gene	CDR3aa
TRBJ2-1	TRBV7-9	CASSLDLGLAGGSYNEQFF
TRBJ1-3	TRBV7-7	CASSPGRTSGNTIYF
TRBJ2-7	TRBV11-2	CASSSGGAGEQYF
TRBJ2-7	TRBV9	CASSVGGTSANYEQYF
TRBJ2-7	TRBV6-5	CASRGGYEQYF
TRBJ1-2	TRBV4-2	CASSQAGHNYGYTF
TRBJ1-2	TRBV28	CASSLTGGAYGYTF
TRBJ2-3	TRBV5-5	CASSSVGAQYF
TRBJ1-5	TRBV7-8	CASSLVGSNQPQHF
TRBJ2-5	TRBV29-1	CSVSNLGGETQYF
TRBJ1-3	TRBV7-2	CASSLTRGSGNTIYF
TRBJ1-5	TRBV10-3	CAISGQGSNQPQHF
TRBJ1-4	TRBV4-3	CASRIRGGPNEKLFF